This T cell receptor beta chain came from a study of blood T cell repertoires in COVID-19. Study context: Sites in the United States, Italy and Spain provided acute and convalescent COVID-19 samples.

The junction had 5 bases not matched to a gene; V was cut back by 4 bases and J by 4 bases. This CDR3 has 14 amino acids. The V gene's germline CDR1 is SQVTM and CDR2 ANQGSEA. In the authors' methods: Amplification of reference gene primers provided the estimated nucleated cell counts. The data were produced by immunoSEQ multiplex PCR, yet TCRdb's version contains in-frame clones alone and is incomplete. From that table come the V and J calls and clone size; the DNA was used to work out D and trimming. The sample has around 63,000 clones, 88% seen once. The sequence was collected from a man between 45 and 60 years old with active COVID-19. The sequenced sample consisted of peripheral blood. The chain has TRBV29-1 and TRBJ2-1; 9 bases align to TRBD2. The CDR3 coding sequence is TGCAGCGTTGCTTTTAGCGGGGGATACAATGAGCAGTTCTTC. This encodes CSVAFSGGYNEQFF.